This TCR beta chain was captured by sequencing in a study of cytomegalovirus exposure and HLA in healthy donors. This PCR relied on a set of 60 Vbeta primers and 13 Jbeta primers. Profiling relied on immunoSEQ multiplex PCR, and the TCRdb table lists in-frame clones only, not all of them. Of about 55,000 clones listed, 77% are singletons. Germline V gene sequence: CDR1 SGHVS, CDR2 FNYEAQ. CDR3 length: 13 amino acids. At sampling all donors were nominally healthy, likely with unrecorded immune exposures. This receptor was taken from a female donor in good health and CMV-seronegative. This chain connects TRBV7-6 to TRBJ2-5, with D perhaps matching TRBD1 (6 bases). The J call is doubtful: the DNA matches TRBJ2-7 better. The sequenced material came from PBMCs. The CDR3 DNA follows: TGTGCCAGCAGCCACACAGGGTCCTACGAGCAGTACTTC. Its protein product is CASSHTGSYEQYF.